This T cell receptor beta chain was retrieved from a study of identical twins (TCRdb year 2016). Turning to the overall study: To test whether fetal clonotypes persist, this study deep-sequenced TCR alpha and beta repertoires from monozygotic twins, from unrelated adults of various ages, and from cord blood. Replicate twin experiments were performed at different times using different library preparation protocols to rule out contamination. Beyond this particular receptor, the publication reports: Conclusions relied on cross-sectional statistical analysis, since the same donors could not be followed over many years. The excess sharing between twins in beta out-of-frame sequences was weaker because fewer shared sequences reduced the signal-to-noise ratio. Compared with coincidental sharing between unrelated individuals, out-of-frame TCR alpha sequences shared between twins had an excess of sequences with low generation probability. Out-of-frame TCR alpha sharing in monozygotic twins was systematically underestimated by recombination models, whereas sharing between unrelated individuals was in agreement with the recombination models. Invariant T cells such as MAIT and iNKT could partly confound zero-insertion analyses, though diverse VJ usage argued against this for most clonotypes. Abundant cord blood beta clonotypes had fewer insertions, young adult naive repertoires showed a similar but weaker trend, and memory repertoires showed no such trend.

All donors were healthy Caucasians. Three unrelated non-twin adults were also sequenced: a male aged 18 to 30, a male aged 50 to 60 and a female aged 50 to 60. Miltenyi CD45RO+ enrichment and human naive T-cell isolation kits were used to isolate memory (CD45RO+) and naive T cells from PBMC. This clonotype was counted many times. Its antigen has not been determined. No much larger clone is present one base from it, and per-base qualities are unavailable. The library was produced with 5' RACE. TCRdb shows the sequencer as Illumina HiSeq 2000. Template switching introduced a universal primer binding site; the final cDNA contained a unique molecular identifier, enabling accurate counting of TCR cDNA molecules. First-strand cDNA for TCR alpha and beta chains was synthesized from specific primers in the conserved constant-segment region. To control for contamination, each cDNA library was double barcoded with a SMART-Mk sample barcode plus Illumina barcodes. TruSeq adapter sequences, together with Illumina sample barcodes, were added in two successive PCR steps. TCR alpha and beta cDNA libraries were sequenced on the Illumina HiSeq platform with custom primers. The authors processed their data as follows. Raw reads were processed with MiGEC to extract unique molecular identifiers, and MiXCR was used to determine CDR3 positions. For each individual, recombination models were inferred using an EM algorithm with the repgenHMM and IGoR tools. Shared clonotypes were analyzed with the tcR package in R, and sharing was normalized by the product of cloneset sizes. To study raw recombination free of thymic and clonal selection effects, out-of-frame nonproductive sequences were analyzed. The public reads were reprocessed in TCRdb via fastp at Q25 and MiXCR, keeping in-frame beta chains. Each CDR3 protein appears once, grouped with its most common genes and DNA. The V and J calls and clone size come from TCRdb's table, not from the authors' own analysis. This sample lists around 670,000 distinct CDR3 sequences; around 6% were detected once. 1.5% to 2% of the sample is in the top ten clones.

The sequence came from a man aged 18 to 29 in good health. The sequenced sample consisted of naive T cells sorted from blood. Reading the label with the study, this specimen's cell subset or site is: cells isolated with a human naive T-cell isolation kit.

The CDR3 reads as follows: CASSKQGVTEAFF. The nucleotide sequence reads as follows: TGTGCCAGCAGTAAACAGGGGGTCACTGAAGCTTTCTTT. The rearrangement combines TRBV12-3 or TRBV12-4 with TRBJ1-1, and 8 bases in between align with TRBD1. The germline V end is reduced by 5 bases and the J end by 4 bases; junction bases left unmatched: 3. From its cysteine to its phenylalanine, the CDR3 spans 13 amino acids. The retained sequence is limited to the CDR3, 39 bases, with the frame set at the first base.